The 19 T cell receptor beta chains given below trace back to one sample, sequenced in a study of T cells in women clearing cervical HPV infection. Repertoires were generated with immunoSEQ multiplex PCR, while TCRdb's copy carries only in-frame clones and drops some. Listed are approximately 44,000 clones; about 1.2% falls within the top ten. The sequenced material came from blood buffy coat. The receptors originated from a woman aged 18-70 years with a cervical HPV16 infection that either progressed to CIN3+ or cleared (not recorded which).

CDR3 bases read: TGTGCCAGCAGCTCCCAAACAGGGATAAATTCACCC. Translation gives CASSSQTGINSP. The whole CDR3 protein reads CASSSQTGINSPLHF. The J gene is TRBJ1-6, the V gene TRBV5-4; D possibly corresponds to TRBD1 (6 bases). The CDR3 goes on 3 residues after the read ends, and that part is filled in from the germline J gene. Trimming stripped 3 bases from V and 7 bases from J, with 14 bases between. The CDR3 loop spans 15 amino acids. The germline CDR1 and CDR2 sequences are SGHNT and YYREEE (reference sequence).

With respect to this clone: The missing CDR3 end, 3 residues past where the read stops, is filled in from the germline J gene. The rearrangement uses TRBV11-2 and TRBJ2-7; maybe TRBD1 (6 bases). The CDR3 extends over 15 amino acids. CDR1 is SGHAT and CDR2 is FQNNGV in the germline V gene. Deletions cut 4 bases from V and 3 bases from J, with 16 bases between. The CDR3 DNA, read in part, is TGTGCCAGCAGCTCCGTAGGGGACATCCTCTACGAG. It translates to CASSSVGDILYE. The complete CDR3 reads CASSSVGDILYEQYF.

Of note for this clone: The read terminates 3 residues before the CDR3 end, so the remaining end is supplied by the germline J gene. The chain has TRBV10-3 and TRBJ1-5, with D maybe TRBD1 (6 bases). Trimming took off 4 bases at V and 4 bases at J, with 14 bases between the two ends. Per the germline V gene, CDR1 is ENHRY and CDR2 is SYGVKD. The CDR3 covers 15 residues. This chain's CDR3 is CAISGRGRGNQPQHF. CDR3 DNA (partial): TGTGCCATCAGTGGGCGCGGGAGGGGGAATCAGCCC.

Here the CDR3 reads CASSRTGGPSVPLHF. The part of the CDR3 DNA that was read is TGTGCCAGCAGTAGAACAGGGGGCCCCTCGGTTCCC. This sequence joins TRBV2 and TRBJ1-6; 9 bases agree with TRBD1. The read falls 3 residues short of the CDR3 end, and the missing part is taken from the germline J gene. Germline assignment: CDR1 SNHLY and CDR2 FYNNEI. This CDR3 is built from 15 residues.

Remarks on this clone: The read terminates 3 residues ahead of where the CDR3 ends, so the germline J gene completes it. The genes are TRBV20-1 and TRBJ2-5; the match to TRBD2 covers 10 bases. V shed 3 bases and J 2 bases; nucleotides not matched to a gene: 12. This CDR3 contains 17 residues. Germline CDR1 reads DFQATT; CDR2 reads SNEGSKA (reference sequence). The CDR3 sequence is CSASGDQLAGSQETQYF. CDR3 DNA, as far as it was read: TGCAGTGCTAGTGGGGACCAACTAGCGGGATCGCAAGAGACC.

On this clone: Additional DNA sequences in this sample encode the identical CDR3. The CDR3 here is CASSSPAGGPYEQYF. CDR3 DNA, as far as it was read: TGTGCCAGCAGTTCCCCAGCGGGGGGGCCCTACGAG. V and J are TRBV28 and TRBJ2-7; TRBD2 agrees at 10 bases. The read finishes 3 residues shy of the CDR3 end, and the germline J gene is used to complete it. The germline V gene has CDR1 MDHEN and CDR2 SYDVKM. V trimming: 4 bases; J trimming: 2 bases; junction bases outside the gene matches: 5. This CDR3 contains 15 residues.

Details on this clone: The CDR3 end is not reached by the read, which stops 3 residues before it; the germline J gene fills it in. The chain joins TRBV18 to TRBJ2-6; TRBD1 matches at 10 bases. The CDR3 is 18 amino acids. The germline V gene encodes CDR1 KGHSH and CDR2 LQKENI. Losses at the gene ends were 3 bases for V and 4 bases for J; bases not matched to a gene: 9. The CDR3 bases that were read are TGTGCCAGCTCACCCGTGACAGGGGGCGTAACCGGGGCCAACGTC. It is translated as CASSPVTGGVTGANV. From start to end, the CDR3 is CASSPVTGGVTGANVLTF.

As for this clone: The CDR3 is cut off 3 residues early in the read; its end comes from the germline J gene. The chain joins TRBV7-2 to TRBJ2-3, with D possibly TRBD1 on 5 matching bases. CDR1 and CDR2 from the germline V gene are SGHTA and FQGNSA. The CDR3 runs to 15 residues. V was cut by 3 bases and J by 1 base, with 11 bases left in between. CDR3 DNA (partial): TGTGCCAGCAGCTTTTCTACAGGAGGCACAGATACG. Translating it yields CASSFSTGGTDT. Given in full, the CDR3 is CASSFSTGGTDTQYF.

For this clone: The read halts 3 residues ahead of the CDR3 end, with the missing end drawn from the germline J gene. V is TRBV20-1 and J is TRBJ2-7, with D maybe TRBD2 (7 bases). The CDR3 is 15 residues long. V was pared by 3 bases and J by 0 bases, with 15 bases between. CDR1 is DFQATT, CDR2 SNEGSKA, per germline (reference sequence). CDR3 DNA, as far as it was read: TGCAGTGCTAGCGGGGGGCCCATGAGCTCCTACGAG. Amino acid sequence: CSASGGPMSSYE. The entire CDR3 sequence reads CSASGGPMSSYEQYF.

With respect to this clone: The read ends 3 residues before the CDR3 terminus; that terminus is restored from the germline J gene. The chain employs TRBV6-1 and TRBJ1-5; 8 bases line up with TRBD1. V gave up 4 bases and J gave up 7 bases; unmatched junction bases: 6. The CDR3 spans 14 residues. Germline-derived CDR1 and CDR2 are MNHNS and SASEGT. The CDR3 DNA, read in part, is TGTGCCAGCAGTGCACAGACAGGGGACCAGCCC. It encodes CASSAQTGDQP. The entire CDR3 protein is CASSAQTGDQPQHF.

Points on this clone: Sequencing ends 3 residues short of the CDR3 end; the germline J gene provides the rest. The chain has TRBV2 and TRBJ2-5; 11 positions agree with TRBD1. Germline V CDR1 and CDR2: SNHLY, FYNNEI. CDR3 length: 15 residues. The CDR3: CASKRTGGPTDTQYF. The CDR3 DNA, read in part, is TGTGCCAGCAAAAGGACAGGGGGCCCCACAGATACC.

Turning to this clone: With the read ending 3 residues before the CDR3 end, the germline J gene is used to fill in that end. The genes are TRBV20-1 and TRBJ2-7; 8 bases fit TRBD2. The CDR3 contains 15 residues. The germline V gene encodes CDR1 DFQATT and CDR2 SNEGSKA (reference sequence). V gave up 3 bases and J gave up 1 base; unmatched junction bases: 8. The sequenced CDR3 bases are TGCAGTGCTAGGGCCCCTTTAGCGGGGTCCTACGAG. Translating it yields CSARAPLAGSYE. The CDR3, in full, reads CSARAPLAGSYEQYF.

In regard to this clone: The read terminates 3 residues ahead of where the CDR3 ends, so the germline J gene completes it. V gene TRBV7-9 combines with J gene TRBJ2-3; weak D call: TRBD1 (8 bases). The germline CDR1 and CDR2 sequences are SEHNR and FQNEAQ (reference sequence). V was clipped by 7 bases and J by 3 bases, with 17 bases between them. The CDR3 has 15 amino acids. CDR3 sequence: CASNRGGDLTDTQYF. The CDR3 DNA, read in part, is TGTGCCAGCAACAGGGGGGGGGACTTAACAGATACG.

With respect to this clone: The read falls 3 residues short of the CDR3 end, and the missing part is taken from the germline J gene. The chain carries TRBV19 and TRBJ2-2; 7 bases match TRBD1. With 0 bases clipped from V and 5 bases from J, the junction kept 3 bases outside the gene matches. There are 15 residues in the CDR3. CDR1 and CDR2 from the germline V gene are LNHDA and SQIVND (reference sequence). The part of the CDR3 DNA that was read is TGTGCCAGTAGTATAGAAGGGACAGTAACCGGGGAG. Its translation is CASSIEGTVTGE. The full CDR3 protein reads CASSIEGTVTGELFF.

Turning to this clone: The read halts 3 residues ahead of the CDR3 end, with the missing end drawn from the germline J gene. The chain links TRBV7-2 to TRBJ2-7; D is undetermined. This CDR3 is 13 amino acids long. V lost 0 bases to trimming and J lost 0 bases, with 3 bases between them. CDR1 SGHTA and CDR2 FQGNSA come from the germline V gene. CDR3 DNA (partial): TGTGCCAGCAGCTTAGCTCACTCCTACGAG. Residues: CASSLAHSYE. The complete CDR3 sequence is CASSLAHSYEQYF.

The CDR3 reads CAISSGRDTGELFF. The part of the CDR3 DNA that was read is TGTGCCATCAGTAGCGGGAGGGACACCGGGGAG. The rearrangement links TRBV10-3 to TRBJ2-2, with TRBD2 identical over 10 bases. The DNA ends 3 residues before the CDR3 does, and the rest of the CDR3 is filled in from the germline J gene. The length of the CDR3 is 14 residues. Germline loops: CDR1 ENHRY, CDR2 SYGVKD. With 5 bases clipped from V and 3 bases from J, the junction kept 0 bases outside the gene matches.

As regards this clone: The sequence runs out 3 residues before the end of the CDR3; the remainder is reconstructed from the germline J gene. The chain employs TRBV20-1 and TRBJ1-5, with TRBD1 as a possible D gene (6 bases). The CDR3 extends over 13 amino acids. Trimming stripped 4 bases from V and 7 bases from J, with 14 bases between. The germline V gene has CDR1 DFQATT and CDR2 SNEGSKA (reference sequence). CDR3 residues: CSAKYRVGQPQHF. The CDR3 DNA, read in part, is TGCAGTGCTAAGTACAGGGTGGGACAGCCC.

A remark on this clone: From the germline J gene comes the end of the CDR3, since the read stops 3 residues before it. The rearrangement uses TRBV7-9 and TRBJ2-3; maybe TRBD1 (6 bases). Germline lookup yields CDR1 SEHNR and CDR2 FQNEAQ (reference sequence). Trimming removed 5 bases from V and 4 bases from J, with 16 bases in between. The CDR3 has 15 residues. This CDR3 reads CASSPLGAGADTQYF. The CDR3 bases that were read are TGTGCCAGCAGCCCACTGGGAGCAGGGGCAGATACG.

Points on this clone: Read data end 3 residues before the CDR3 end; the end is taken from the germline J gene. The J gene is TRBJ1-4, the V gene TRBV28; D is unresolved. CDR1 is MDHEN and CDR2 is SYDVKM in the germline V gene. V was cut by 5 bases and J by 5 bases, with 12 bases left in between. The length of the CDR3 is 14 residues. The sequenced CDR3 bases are TGTGCCAGCAGTAGGGCAAACCTAAATGAAAAA. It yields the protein CASSRANLNEK. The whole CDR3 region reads CASSRANLNEKLFF.